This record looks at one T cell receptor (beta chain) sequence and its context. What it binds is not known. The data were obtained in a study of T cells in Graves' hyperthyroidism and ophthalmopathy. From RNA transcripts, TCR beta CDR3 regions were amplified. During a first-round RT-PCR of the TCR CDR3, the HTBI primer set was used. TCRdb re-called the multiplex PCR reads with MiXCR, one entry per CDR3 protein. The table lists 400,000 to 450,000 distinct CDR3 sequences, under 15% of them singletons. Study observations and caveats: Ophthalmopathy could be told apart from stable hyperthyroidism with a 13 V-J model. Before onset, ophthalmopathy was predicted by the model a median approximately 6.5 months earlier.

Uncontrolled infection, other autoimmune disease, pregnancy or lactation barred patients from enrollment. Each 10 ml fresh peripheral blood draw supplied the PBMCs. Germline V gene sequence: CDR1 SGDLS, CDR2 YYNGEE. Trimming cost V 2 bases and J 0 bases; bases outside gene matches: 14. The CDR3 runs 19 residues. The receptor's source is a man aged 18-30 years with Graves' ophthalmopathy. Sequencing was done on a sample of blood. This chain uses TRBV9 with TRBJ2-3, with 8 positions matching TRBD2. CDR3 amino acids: CASSVRRTSGSSSTDTQYF. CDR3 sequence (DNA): TGTGCCAGCAGCGTCCGGAGAACTAGCGGCTCGTCTAGCACAGATACGCAGTATTTT.